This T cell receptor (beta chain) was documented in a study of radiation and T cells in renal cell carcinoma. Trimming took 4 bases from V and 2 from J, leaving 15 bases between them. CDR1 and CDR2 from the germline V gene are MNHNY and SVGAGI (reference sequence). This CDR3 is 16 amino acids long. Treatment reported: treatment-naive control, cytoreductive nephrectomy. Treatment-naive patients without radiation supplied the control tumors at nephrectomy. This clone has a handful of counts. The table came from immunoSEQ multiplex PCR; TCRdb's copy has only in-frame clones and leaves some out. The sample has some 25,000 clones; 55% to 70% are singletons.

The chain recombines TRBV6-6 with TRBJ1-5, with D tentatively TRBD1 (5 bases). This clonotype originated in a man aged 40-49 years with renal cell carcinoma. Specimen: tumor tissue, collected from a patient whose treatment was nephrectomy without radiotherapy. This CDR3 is CASSLPQGDGNQPQHF. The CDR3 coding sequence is TGTGCCAGCAGTTTACCCCAGGGAGACGGCAATCAGCCCCAGCATTTT.